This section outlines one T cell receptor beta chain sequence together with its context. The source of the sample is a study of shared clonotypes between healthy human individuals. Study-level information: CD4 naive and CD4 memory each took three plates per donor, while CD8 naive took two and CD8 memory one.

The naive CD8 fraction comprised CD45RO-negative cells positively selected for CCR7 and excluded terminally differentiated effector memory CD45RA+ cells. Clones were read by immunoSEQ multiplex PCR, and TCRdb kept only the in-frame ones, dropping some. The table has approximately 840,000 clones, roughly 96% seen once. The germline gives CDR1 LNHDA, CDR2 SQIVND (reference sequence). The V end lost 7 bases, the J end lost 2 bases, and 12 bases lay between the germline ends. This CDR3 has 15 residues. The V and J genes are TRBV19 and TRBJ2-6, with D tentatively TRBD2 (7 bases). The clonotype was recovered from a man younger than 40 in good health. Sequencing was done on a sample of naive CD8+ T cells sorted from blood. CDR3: CASILGGPGANVLTF. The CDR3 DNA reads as TGTGCCAGTATTCTGGGGGGGCCTGGGGCCAACGTCCTGACTTTC. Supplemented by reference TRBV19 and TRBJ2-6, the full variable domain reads DGGITQSPKYLFRKEGQNVTLSCEQNLNHDAMYWYRQDPGQGLRLIYYSQIVNDFQKGDIAEGYSVSREKKESFPLTVTSAQKNPTAFYLCASILGGPGANVLTFGAGSRLTVL.